This T cell receptor (beta chain) was recorded in a study of OX40 agonist ivuxolimab in advanced cancers. The protocol was immunoSEQ multiplex PCR, while the TCRdb copy is restricted to in-frame clones and leaves out a portion. In the table there are around 44,000 clones, approximately 80% of which are singletons. The length of the CDR3 is 15 residues. V gave up 1 base and J gave up 5 bases, with 14 bases separating them. Germline V gives CDR1 SEHNR, CDR2 FQNEAQ (reference sequence). The V call is TRBV7-9, the J call TRBJ1-1, with D possibly matching TRBD1 (6 bases). Sequences were derived from CD4+ or CD8+ T cells sorted from blood, sampled in a trial of the OX40 agonist ivuxolimab. This receptor was taken from an adult with an advanced solid tumor such as melanoma, head and neck, liver or kidney cancer. The CDR3 sequence: CASSLVDGGQTEAFF. The CDR3 DNA reads TGTGCCAGCAGCTTAGTAGACGGGGGGCAAACTGAAGCTTTCTTT.